This TCR beta chain was observed in a study of CXCR3-negative and CXCR3-positive naive CD8 T cells (dated by TCRdb to between 2018 and 2021). General notes on the study: In total, about 140 million TRB reads were obtained, or roughly 1.5 +/- 0.3 million reads per library. Diversity and physicochemical repertoire analyses were performed on some eleven donors pooled from two independent experiments. For the TRBV-TRBJ cluster analysis, the naive subsets came from 5 donors, while the memory cells came from 3 donors. The full study reports these points: TRBV-TRBJ usage was similar between naive CXCR3-negative and CXCR3-positive cells from the same donor, while memory cells showed distinct patterns. Because surface CD5, which is linked to self-reactivity in mice, was comparable between the naive subsets, TCR interaction strength was also inferred from the physicochemical properties of TRB CDR3s. TRB CDR3s from CXCR3-positive naive cells showed higher hydrophobicity (lower Kidera factor 4), lower energy, and higher strength and volume indices than CXCR3-negative naive cells. Repertoire diversity was comparably high in both naive subsets but much lower in memory CD8+ T cells. Because CXCR3 expression was partially decreased after cryopreservation, freshly isolated PBMCs were used for most assays.

Instrument on record: NextSeq 550. The Human TCR Profiling Kit (MiLaboratory) was used to make UMI-labeled 5' RACE TRB cDNA libraries. The full amount of extracted RNA was used for cDNA synthesis, and the full amount of resulting cDNA was used for PCR amplification. Libraries were prepared in parallel with an identical number of PCR cycles. The paper's processing steps were these. With a minimum of two reads required per UMI, MIGEC and MiXCR pulled out about 52,000 +/- 9,100 unique UMI-labeled TRB cDNA molecules from each library. On average, roughly 40,000 +/- 10,000 functional in-frame TRB CDR3 nucleotide clonotypes lacking stop codons were found per library. After downsampling to 5000 UMI-labeled TRB molecules per sample, diversity metrics, including normalized Shannon-Wiener and Chao1, were computed in VDJtools. VDJtools was used to calculate clonotype-size-weighted physicochemical properties of the central five CDR3 residues, namely interaction energy, strength, volume and Kidera factor 4. TCRdb reprocessed the sequencing reads and holds a single record per CDR3 protein sequence, with no DNA. None of the V and J calls come from the authors' own analysis; TCRdb made them. Per the sample table, the count is over 45,000 distinct CDR3 sequences. The ten most abundant clones make up approximately 0.43% of the sample.

Each CD8+ T cell subset was flow-sorted in triplicate, with some 300,000 cells per subset placed directly into RLT lysis buffer. Naive CD8+ T cells were defined stringently as CD45RO-CCR7+CD27+CD95- to exclude memory contaminants. Peripheral blood mononuclear cells were isolated from buffy coats using standard density gradient centrifugation. Naive CXCR3-negative and CXCR3-positive CD8+ T cells were flow-sorted on a FACSAria III. Total RNA was extracted from sorted cells using an RNeasy Mini Kit. The CDR3 holds 14 amino acids from the cysteine to the phenylalanine. Only the protein sequence is given. For CDR1 and CDR2, the germline V gene lists MDHEN and SYDVKM. As for this clonotype: It lacks a known antigen.

The chain is encoded by TRBV28 joined to TRBJ2-7; the D gene TCRdb calls, TRBD1, cannot be checked with no DNA. What was sequenced was naive CXCR3- CD8+ T cells from blood. The cell subset or site label, as the study defines it: CD45RO-CCR7+CD27+CD95- naive CD8+ T cells lacking CXCR3 (TNR3-). The receptor was derived from a human donor in good health. Some clones in this sample may be carry-over from other donors' samples. The CDR3 sequence is CATFLKDRVHEQYF.